The next 9 T cell receptor beta chains were all read from a single sample in a study of CXCR3-negative and CXCR3-positive naive CD8 T cells. General observations from the study: CXCR3-positive naive cells carried more hydrophobic TRB CDR3s than CXCR3-negative ones.

The study made its TRB cDNA libraries by 5' RACE, adding UMI labels. TCRdb reanalyzed the 5' RACE reads and collapses them to one entry per CDR3 protein, without DNA. This specimen shows 5,800 or so distinct CDR3 sequences; the ten leading clones hold less than 2.5%. No antigen is known for these receptors. Sequencing input: naive CXCR3+ CD8+ T cells from blood. Subset noted: CD45RO-CCR7+CD27+CD95- naive CD8+ T cells expressing CXCR3 (TNR3+). The receptors derive from a human donor in good health. Some clones in this sample may be carry-over from other donors' samples.

Considering frequency, this clonotype is medium-sized (0.01 to 0.1%). J is TRBJ1-2 and V is TRBV20-1; no DNA is available, so the TRBD1 call from TCRdb remains unchecked. Looked up from germline, CDR1 is DFQATT and CDR2 is SNEGSKA (reference sequence). The CDR3 is 13 residues long. The CDR3 is CSVSDRGDYGYTF.

This clonotype is medium-sized by frequency. V gene TRBV9 combines with J gene TRBJ2-1. The V gene's germline CDR1 is SGDLS and CDR2 YYNGEE. The CDR3 runs 14 residues. CDR3: CASSVATSGYEQFF.

This chain uses TRBV5-5 with TRBJ2-3; TCRdb gives TRBD2 as the D gene, but with no DNA this cannot be confirmed. The germline gives CDR1 SGHKS, CDR2 YYEKEE (reference sequence). The CDR3 extends over 15 amino acids. The CDR3 protein is CASSQAGRSTDTQYF.

This clonotype ranks as medium-sized in terms of frequency. The chain carries TRBV29-1 and TRBJ2-1; with no DNA, the TCRdb D assignment of TRBD1 cannot be verified. The CDR3 is 15 amino acids. Per the germline V gene, CDR1 is SQVTM and CDR2 is ANQGSEA. CDR3 protein: CSVEVRTGPYNEQFF.

This clonotype counts as medium-sized by frequency. The rearrangement uses TRBV7-9 and TRBJ2-5; TCRdb picks TRBD1, but there is no DNA to check that call. Germline CDR1 SEHNR, CDR2 FQNEAQ (reference sequence). The CDR3 covers 16 residues. The CDR3 loop reads CASSQGYRVEGETQYF.

The chain couples TRBV29-1 to TRBJ2-7; TCRdb designates TRBD2, a call that cannot be tested without DNA. CDR1 and CDR2 (germline): SQVTM, ANQGSEA. The CDR3 sequence is 12 residues long. CDR3 protein: CSVDSGESEQYF.

Considering frequency, this clonotype is medium-sized. V and J are TRBV20-1 and TRBJ2-7; TCRdb's D call, TRBD1, is unchecked because there is no DNA. Germline assignment: CDR1 DFQATT and CDR2 SNEGSKA (reference sequence). The CDR3 runs 15 residues. CDR3 loop: CSAFQRDRVGYEQYF.

Its frequency marks this clonotype as medium-sized. The gene calls are TRBV29-1 and TRBJ2-7; the TCRdb D gene call, TRBD1, has no DNA to confirm it. Germline-derived CDR1 and CDR2 are SQVTM and ANQGSEA. The CDR3 is 13 amino acids. This chain's CDR3 is CSVEGGGAYEQYF.

The chain uses TRBV2 and TRBJ2-7; TCRdb picks TRBD1, but there is no DNA to check that call. CDR1 and CDR2 from the germline V gene are SNHLY and FYNNEI. This CDR3 contains 11 residues. CDR3 residues: CASREGGMEYF.